This T cell receptor (beta chain) was found in a study of T cell repertoires in cytomegalovirus infection. MiXCR, run by TCRdb on the reads, gives a single entry per CDR3 protein. The data show tens of thousands of distinct CDR3 sequences, under 4.5% seen once. Ten or more counts support this clonotype. The TCR sequence derives from a human donor in good health (CMV status not recorded). Some clones in this sample may be carry-over from other donors' samples. Specimen: PBMCs.

CDR3 sequence: CASSLVTGVNTEAFF. CDR3 DNA: TGTGCCAGCAGCTTAGTGACAGGAGTGAACACTGAAGCTTTCTTT. The V call is TRBV7-2, the J call TRBJ1-1; perhaps TRBD1 as D (6 bases). In germline, CDR1 is SGHTA, CDR2 FQGNSA. The CDR3 is made up of 15 amino acids. V dropped 1 base and J dropped 0 bases, with 9 bases sitting between them. The whole variable domain, remainder taken from reference TRBV7-2 and TRBJ1-1, is GAGVSQSPSNKVTEKGKDVELRCDPISGHTALYWYRQSLGQGLEFLIYFQGNSAPDKSGLPSDRFSAERTGGSVSTLTIQRTQQEDSAVYLCASSLVTGVNTEAFFGQGTRLTVV.